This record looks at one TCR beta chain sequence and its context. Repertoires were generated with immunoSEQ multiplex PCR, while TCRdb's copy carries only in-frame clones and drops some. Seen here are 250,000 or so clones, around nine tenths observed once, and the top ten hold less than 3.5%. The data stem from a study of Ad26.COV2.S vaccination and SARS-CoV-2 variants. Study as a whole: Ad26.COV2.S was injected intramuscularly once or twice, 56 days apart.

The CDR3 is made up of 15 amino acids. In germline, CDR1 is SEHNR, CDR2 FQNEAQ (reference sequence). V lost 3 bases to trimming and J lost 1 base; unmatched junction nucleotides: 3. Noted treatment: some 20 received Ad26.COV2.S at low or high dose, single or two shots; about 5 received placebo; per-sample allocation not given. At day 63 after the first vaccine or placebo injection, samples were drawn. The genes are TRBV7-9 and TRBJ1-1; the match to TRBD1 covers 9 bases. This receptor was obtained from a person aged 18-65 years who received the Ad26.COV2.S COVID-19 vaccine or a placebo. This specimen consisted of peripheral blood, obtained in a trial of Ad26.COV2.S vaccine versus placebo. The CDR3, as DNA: TGTGCCAGCAGCTTTTGGACAGGGGAGAACACTGAAGCTTTCTTT. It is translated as CASSFWTGENTEAFF.